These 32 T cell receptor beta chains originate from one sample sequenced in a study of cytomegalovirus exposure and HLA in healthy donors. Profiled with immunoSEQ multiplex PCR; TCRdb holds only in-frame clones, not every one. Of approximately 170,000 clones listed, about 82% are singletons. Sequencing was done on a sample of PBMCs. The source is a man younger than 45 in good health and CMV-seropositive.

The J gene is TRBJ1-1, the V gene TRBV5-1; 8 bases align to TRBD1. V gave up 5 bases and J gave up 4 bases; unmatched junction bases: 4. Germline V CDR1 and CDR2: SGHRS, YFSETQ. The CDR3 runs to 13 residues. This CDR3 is CASRQGGITEAFF. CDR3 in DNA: TGCGCCAGCAGACAGGGGGGTATCACTGAAGCTTTCTTT.

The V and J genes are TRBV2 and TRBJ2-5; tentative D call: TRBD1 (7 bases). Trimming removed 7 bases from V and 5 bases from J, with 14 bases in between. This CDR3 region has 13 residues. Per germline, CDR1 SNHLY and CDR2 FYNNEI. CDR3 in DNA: TGTGCCAGCAAGGAACAGGGGAGGGAGACCCAGTACTTC. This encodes CASKEQGRETQYF.

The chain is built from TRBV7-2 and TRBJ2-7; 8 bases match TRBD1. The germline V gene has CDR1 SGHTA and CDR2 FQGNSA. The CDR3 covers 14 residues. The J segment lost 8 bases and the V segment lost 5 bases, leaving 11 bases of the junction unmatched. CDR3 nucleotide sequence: TGTGCCAGCAGCCCTCCGGGACAGGTCTGGCAGCAGTACTTC. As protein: CASSPPGQVWQQYF.

The CDR3: CASMGTGIISYNSPLHF. In DNA, the CDR3 is TGTGCCAGCATGGGGACAGGAATTATCTCCTATAATTCACCCCTCCACTTT. J is TRBJ1-6 and V is TRBV7-8; TRBD1 matches 8 bases. The trim removed 7 bases at V and 0 bases at J, leaving 8 bases unmatched. Germline values: CDR1 SGHVS, CDR2 FQNEAQ. This CDR3 comprises 17 residues.

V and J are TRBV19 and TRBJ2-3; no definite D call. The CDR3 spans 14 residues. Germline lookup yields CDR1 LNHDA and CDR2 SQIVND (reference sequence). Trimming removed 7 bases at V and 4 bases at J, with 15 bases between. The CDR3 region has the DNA TGTGCCAGTACCCCGACCGGGTTTCCAGATACGCAGTATTTT. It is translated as CASTPTGFPDTQYF.

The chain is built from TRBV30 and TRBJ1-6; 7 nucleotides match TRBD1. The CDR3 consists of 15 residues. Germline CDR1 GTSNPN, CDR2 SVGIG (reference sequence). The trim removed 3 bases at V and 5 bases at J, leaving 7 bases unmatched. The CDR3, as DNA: TGTGCCTGGAGCTTGGGGGACAGTCATAATTCACCCCTCCACTTT. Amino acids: CAWSLGDSHNSPLHF.

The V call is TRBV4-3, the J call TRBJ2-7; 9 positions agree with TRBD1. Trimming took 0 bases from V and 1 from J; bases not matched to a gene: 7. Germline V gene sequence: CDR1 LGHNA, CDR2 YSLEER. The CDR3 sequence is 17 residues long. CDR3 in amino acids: CASSQDSSGTGSYEQYF. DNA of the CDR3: TGCGCCAGCAGCCAAGATAGTTCCGGGACAGGGTCCTACGAGCAGTACTTC.

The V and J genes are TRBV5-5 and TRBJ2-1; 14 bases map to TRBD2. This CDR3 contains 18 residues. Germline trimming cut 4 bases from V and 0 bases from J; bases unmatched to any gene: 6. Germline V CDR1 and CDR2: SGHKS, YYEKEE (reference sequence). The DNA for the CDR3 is TGTGCCAGCAGCCGGACTAGCGGGGGGATCAGCTCCTACAATGAGCAGTTCTTC. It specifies CASSRTSGGISSYNEQFF.

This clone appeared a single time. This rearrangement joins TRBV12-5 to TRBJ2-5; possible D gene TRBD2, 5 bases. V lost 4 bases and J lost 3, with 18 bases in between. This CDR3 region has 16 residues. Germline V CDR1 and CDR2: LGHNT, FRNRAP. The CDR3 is CASGSPPPGGEETQYF. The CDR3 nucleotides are TGTGCTAGTGGTTCTCCGCCGCCAGGAGGAGAAGAGACCCAGTACTTC.

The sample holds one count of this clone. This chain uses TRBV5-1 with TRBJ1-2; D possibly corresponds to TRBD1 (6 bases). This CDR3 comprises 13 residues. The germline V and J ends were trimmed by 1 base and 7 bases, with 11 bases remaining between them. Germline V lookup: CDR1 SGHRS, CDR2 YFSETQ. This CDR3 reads CASSLPGVVGYTF. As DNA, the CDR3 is TGCGCCAGCAGCTTGCCAGGGGTGGTTGGCTACACCTTC.

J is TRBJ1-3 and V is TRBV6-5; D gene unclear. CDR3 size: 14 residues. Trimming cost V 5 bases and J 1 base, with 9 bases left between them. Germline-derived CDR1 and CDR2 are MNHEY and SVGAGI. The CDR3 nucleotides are TGTGCCAGCAGTAAGACGGAGTCTGGAAACACCATATATTTT. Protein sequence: CASSKTESGNTIYF.

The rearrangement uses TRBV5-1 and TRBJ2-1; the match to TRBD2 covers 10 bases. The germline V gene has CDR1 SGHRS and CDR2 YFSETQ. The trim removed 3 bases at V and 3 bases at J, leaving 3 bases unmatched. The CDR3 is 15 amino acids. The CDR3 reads CASSSGLAVYNEQFF. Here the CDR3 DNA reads TGCGCCAGCAGCTCCGGACTAGCGGTCTACAATGAGCAGTTCTTC.

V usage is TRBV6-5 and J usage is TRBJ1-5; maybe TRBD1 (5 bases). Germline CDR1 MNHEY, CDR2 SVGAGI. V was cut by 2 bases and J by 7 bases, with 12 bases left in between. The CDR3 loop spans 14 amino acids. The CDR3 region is CASSYGGTEQPQHF. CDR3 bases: TGTGCCAGCAGTTACGGGGGGACGGAGCAGCCCCAGCATTTT.

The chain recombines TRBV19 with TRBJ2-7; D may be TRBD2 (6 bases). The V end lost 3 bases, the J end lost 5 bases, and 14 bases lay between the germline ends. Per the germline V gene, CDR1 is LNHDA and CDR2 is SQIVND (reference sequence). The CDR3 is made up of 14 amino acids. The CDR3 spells CASSITSPGDEQYF. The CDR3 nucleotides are TGTGCCAGTAGTATCACTAGCCCGGGGGACGAGCAGTACTTC.

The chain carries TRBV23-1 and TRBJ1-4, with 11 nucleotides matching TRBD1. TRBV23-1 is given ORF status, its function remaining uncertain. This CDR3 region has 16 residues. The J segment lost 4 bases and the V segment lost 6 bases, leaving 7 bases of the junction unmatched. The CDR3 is CASSRTGGRVNEKLFF. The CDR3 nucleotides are TGCGCCAGCAGCAGGACAGGGGGCAGGGTTAATGAAAAACTGTTTTTT.

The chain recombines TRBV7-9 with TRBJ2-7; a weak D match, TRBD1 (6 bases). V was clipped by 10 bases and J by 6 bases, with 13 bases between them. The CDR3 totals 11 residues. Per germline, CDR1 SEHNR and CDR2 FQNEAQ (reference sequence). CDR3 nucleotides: TGTGCCACCGCGACAGGTCCCGAGCAGTACTTC. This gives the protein CATATGPEQYF.

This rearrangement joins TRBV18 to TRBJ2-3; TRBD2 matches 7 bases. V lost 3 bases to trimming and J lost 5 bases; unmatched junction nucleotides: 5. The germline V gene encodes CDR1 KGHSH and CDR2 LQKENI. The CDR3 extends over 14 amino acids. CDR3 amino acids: CASSPRLAEDTQYF. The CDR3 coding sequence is TGTGCCAGCTCACCTAGACTAGCTGAAGATACGCAGTATTTT.

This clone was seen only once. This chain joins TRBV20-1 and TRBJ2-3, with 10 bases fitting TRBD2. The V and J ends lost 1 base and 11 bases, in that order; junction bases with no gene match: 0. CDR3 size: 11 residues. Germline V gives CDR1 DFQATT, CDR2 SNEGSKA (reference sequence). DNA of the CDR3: TGCAGTGCTAGAGTAGCGGGAGGGCAGTATTTT. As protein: CSARVAGGQYF.

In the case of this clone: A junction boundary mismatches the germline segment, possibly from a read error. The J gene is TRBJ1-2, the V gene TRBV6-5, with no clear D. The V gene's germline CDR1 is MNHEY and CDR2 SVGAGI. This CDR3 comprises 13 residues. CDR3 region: CASSPPELSREYF. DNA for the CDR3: TGTGCCAGCAGTCCCCCGGAACTATCGAGGGAATACTTC.

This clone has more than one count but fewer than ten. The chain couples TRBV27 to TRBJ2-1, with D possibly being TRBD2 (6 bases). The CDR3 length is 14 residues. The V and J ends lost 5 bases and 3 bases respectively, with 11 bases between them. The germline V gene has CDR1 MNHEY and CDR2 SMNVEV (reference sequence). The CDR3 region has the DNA TGTGCCAGCAGTCTTCGGGGGAACTACAATGAGCAGTTCTTC. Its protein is CASSLRGNYNEQFF.

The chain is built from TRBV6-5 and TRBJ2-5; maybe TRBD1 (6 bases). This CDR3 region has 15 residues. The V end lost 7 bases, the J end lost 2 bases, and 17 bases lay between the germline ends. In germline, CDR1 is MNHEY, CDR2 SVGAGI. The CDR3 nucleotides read TGTGCCAGCACGAGTTGGCAGGGACAACAAGAGACCCAGTACTTC. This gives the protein CASTSWQGQQETQYF.

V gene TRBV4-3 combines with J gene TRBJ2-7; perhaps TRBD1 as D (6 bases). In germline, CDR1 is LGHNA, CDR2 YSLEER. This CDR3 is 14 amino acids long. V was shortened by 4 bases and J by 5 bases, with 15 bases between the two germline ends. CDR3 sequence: CASSRGTLGHEQYF. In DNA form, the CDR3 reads TGCGCCAGCAGCCGAGGGACACTGGGTCACGAGCAGTACTTC.

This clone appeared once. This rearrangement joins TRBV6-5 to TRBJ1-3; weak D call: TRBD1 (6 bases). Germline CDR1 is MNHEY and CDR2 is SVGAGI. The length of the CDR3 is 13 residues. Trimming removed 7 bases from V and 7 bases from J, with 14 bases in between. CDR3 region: CASTYRQGNTIYF. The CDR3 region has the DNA TGTGCCAGCACCTATCGCCAGGGGAACACCATATATTTT.

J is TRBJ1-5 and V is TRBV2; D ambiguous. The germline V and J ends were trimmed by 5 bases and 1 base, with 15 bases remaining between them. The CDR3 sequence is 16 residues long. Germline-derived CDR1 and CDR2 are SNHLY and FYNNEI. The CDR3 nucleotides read TGTGCCAGCAGTATCTGGGTCACAGAAAGCAATCAGCCCCAGCATTTT. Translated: CASSIWVTESNQPQHF.

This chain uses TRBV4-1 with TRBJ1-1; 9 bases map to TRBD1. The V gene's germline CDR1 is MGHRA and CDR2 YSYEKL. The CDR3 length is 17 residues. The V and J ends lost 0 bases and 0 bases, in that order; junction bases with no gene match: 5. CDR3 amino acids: CASSQEDRGHMNTEAFF. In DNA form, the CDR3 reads TGCGCCAGCAGCCAAGAGGACAGGGGACACATGAACACTGAAGCTTTCTTT.

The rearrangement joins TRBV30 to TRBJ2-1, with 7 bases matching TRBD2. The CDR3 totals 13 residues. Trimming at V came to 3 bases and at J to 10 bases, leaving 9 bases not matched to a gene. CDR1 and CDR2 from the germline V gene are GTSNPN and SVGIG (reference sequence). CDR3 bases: TGTGCCTGGAGAGATTCTCCAGCGGGGGAGCAGTTCTTC. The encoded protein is CAWRDSPAGEQFF.

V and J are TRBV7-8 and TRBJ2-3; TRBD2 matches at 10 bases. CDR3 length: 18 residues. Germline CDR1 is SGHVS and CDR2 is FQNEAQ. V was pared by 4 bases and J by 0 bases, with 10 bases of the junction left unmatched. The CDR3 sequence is CASSSSPLAGESTDTQYF. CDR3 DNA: TGTGCCAGCAGCTCTAGTCCTCTAGCGGGGGAAAGCACAGATACGCAGTATTTT.

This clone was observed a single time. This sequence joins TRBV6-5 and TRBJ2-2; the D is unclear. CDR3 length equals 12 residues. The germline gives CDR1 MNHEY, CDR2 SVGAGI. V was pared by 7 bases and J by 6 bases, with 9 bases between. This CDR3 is CASTRISGELFF. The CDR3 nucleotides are TGTGCCAGCACGAGAATCTCCGGGGAGCTGTTTTTT.

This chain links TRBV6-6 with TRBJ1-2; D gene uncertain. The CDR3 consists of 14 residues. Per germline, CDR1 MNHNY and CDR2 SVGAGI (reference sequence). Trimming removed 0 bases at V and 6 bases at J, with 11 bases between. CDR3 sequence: CASSYSSRKNGYTF. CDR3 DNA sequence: TGTGCCAGCAGTTACTCGAGCAGGAAAAATGGCTACACCTTC.

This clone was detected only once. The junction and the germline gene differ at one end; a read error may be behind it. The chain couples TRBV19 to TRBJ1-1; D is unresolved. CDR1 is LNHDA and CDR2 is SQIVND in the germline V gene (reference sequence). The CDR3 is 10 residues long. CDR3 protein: CASSSQVAVF. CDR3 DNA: TGTGCCAGTAGTAGTCAAGTCGCAGTCTTT.

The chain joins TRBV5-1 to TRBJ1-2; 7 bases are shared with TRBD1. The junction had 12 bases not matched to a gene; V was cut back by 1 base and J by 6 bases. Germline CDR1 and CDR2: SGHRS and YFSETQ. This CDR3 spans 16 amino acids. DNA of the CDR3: TGCGCCAGCAGCTTGCTCGACAGGGACCGGGCGGATGGCTACACCTTC. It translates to CASSLLDRDRADGYTF.

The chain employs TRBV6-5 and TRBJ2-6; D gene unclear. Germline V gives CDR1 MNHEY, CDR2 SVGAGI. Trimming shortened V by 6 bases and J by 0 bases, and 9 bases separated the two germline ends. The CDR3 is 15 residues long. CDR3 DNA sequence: TGTGCCAGCAGCCGTTATATCTCTGGGGCCAACGTCCTGACTTTC. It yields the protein CASSRYISGANVLTF.